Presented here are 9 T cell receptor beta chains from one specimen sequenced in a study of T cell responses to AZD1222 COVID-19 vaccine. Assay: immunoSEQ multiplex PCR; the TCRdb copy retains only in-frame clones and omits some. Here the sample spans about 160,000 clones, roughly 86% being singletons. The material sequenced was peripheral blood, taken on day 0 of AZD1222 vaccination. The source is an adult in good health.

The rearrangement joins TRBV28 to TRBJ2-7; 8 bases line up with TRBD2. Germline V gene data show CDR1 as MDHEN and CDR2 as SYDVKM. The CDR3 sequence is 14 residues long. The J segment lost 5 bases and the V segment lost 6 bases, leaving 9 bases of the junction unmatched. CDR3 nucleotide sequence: TGTGCCAGCAGGCCGGGAGGGGCGAGAGACGAGCAGTACTTC. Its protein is CASRPGGARDEQYF.

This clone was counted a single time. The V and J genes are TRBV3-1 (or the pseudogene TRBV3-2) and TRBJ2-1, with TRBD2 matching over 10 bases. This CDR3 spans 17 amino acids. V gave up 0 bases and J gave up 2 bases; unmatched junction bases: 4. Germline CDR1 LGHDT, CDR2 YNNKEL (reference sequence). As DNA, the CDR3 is TGTGCCAGCAGCCAAGATATGCTAGCGGGAGCCTACAATGAGCAGTTCTTC. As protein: CASSQDMLAGAYNEQFF.

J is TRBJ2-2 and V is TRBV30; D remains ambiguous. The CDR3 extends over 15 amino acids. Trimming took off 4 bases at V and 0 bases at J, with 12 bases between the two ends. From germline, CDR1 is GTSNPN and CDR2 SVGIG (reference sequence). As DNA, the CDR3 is TGTGCCTGGACCGGGCCCCTGACGAACACCGGGGAGCTGTTTTTT. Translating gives CAWTGPLTNTGELFF.

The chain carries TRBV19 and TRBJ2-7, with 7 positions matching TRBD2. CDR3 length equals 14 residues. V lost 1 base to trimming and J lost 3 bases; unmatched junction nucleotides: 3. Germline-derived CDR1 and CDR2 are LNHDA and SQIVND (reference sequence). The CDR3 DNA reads TGTGCCAGTAGTATAGTCGGCGGGGGCTACGAGCAGTACTTC. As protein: CASSIVGGGYEQYF.

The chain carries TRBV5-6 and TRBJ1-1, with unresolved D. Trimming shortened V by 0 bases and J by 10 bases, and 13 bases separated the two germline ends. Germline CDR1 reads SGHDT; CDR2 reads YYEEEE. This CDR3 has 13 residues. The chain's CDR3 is CASSLGTGWRAFF. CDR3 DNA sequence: TGTGCCAGCAGCTTGGGGACGGGCTGGAGAGCTTTCTTT.

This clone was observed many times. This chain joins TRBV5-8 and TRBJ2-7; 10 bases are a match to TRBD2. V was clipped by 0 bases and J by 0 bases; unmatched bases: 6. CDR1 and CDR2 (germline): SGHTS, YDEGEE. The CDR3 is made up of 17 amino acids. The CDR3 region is CASSLEGASGSSYEQYF. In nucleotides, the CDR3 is TGTGCCAGCAGCTTGGAGGGGGCTAGCGGGAGCTCCTACGAGCAGTACTTC.

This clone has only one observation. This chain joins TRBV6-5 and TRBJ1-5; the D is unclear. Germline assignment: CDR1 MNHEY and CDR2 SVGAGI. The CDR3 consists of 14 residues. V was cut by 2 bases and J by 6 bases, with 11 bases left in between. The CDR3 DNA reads TGTGCCAGCAGTTACGAGGCCAAAGGTCAGCCCCAGCATTTT. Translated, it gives CASSYEAKGQPQHF.

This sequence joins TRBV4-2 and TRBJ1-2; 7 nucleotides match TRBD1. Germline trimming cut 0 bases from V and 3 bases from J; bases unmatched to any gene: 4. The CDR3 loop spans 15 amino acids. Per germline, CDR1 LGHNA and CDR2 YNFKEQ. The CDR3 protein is CASSQDPQGDYGYTF. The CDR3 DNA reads TGTGCCAGCAGCCAAGATCCCCAGGGGGACTATGGCTACACCTTC.

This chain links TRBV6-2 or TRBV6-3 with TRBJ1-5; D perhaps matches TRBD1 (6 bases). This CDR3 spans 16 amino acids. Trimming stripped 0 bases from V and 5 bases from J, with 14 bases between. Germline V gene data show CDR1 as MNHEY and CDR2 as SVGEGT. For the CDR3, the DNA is TGTGCCAGCAGTTACTCCCTGGACAGCTTTGATCAGCCCCAGCATTTT. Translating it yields CASSYSLDSFDQPQHF.